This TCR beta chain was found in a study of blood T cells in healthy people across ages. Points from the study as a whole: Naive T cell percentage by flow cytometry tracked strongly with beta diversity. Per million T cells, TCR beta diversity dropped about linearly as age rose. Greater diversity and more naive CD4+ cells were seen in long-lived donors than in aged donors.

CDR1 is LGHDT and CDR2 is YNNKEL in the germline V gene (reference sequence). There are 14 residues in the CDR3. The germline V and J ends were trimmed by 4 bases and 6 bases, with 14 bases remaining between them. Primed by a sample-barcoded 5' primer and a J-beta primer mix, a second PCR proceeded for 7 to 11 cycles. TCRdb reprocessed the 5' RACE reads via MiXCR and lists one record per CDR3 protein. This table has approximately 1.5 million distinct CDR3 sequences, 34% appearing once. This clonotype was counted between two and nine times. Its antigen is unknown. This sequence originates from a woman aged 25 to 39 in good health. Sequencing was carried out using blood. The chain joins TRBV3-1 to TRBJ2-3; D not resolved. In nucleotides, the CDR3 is TGTGCCAGCAGCCTTAGCCGGAGAGGTGATACGCAGTATTTT. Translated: CASSLSRRGDTQYF.